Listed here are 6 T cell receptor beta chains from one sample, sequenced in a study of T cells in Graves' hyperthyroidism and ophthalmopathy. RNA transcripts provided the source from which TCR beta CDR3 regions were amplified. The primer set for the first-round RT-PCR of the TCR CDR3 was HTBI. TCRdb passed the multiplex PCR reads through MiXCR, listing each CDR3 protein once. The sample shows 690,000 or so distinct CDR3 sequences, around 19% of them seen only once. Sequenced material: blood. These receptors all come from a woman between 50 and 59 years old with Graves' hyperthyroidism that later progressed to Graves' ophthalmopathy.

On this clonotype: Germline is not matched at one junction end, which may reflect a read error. The DNA for the CDR3 is TGTGCCGGCAGTCCGCCGGACAGGGAGGGCTACACCTTC. It codes for CAGSPPDREGYTF. The rearrangement joins TRBV12-3 or TRBV12-4 to TRBJ1-2; 8 nucleotides agree with TRBD1. The CDR3 consists of 13 residues.

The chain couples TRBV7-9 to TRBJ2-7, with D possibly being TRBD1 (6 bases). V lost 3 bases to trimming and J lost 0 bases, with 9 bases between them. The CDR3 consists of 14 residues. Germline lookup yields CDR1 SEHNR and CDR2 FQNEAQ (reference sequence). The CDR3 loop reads CASSLDSDSYEQYF. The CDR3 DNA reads TGTGCCAGCAGCTTGGACAGTGACTCCTACGAGCAGTACTTC.

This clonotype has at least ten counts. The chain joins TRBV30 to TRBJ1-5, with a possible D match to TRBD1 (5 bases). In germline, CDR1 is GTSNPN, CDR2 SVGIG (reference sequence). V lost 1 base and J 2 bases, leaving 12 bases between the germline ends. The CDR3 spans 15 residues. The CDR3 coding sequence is TGTGCCTGGAGTGGAGTAGGGGTTGGCAATCAGCCCCAGCATTTT. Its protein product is CAWSGVGVGNQPQHF.

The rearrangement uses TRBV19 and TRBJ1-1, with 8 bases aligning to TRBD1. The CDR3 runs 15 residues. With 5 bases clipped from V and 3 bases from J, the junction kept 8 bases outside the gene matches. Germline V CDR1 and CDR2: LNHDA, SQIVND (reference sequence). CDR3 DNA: TGTGCCAGTAGTTTCACCAGGGGGCCGTACACTGAAGCTTTCTTT. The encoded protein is CASSFTRGPYTEAFF. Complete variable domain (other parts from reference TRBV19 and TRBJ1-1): DGGITQSPKYLFRKEGQNVTLSCEQNLNHDAMYWYRQDPGQGLRLIYYSQIVNDFQKGDIAEGYSVSREKKESFPLTVTSAQKNPTAFYLCASSFTRGPYTEAFFGQGTRLTVV.

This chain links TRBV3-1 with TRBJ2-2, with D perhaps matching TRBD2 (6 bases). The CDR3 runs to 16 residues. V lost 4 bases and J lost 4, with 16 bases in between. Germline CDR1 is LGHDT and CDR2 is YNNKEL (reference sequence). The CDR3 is CASSPHPLSGTGELFF. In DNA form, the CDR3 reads TGTGCCAGCAGCCCTCACCCCCTTAGCGGCACCGGGGAGCTGTTTTTT.

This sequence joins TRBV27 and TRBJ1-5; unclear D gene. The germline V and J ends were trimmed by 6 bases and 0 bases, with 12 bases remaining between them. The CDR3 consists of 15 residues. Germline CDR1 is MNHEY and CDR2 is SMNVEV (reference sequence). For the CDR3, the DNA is TGTGCCAGCAGCTCCCCCGATCATAGCAATCAGCCCCAGCATTTT. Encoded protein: CASSSPDHSNQPQHF.